This T cell receptor (beta chain) was retrieved from a study of T cell repertoires in ileal Crohn's disease. The overall study: Thiopurines (approximately ten) or anti-TNF agents (around 17) were given postoperatively to about half. Study-level findings and limits: Endoscopic recurrence occurred in every patient whose clonality exceeded 26.8%. Mucosal expansions were suggested to be mainly CD8 T cells.

Remarks on this clone: Its target is not known.

TCRB immunosequencing input was approximately 450 nanograms of biopsy DNA per sample. The assay was immunoSEQ multiplex PCR, and TCRdb's table has in-frame clones only and misses some. This sample has approximately 13,000 clones, with around 90% found just once. The CDR3 has 12 residues. The V gene end was trimmed by 3 bases and the J gene end by 6 bases; junction bases not matched to a gene: 2. Germline lookup yields CDR1 SGDLS and CDR2 YYNGEE. The material sequenced was ileal tissue. The clonotype comes from an adult with Crohn's disease. This chain links TRBV9 with TRBJ2-7; TRBD2 matches 8 bases. DNA of the CDR3: TGTGCCAGCAGCGCGGGGGGGACCGAGCAGTACTTC. Encoded protein: CASSAGGTEQYF.